This T cell receptor (beta chain) was captured by sequencing in a study of CD8 T cells in ankylosing spondylitis (dated by TCRdb to the late 2010s). Describing the broader study: The study profiled T cell receptor beta repertoires in healthy donors and ankylosing spondylitis patients to find disease-linked TCR variants. In total, the full study cohort was made up of roughly 110 healthy donors and more than 20 ankylosing spondylitis patients. Peripheral blood was sampled, and synovial fluid was additionally collected from ankylosing spondylitis patients.

As to this clonotype: Its target antigen remains unknown. Qualities for individual bases were not recorded, and no much larger clone is one base off.

The sequencer was an Illumina HiSeq 2500. TCR beta libraries were prepared by quantitative 5'-RACE with molecular barcodes. The authors' pipeline ran thus. A new computational method based on a probabilistic model of VDJ rearrangement was used to identify disease-linked TCR variants. Using fastp at Q25 and MiXCR, TCRdb reprocessed the public reads and kept productive beta chains. Rows are unified per CDR3 protein, each entry keeping the most common DNA and genes. Here the V and J calls rest on TCRdb's processing, not on the authors' analysis. Across this sample there are 150,000 to 250,000 distinct CDR3 sequences, with over 10% seen only once. The ten largest clones add up to approximately 15% of the sample. Beyond this particular receptor, the publication reports: Significant enrichment of the disease-linked clones was reported in matched synovial fluid samples from ankylosing spondylitis patients. In peripheral blood, the disease-linked clones were found at relatively low frequencies and had a CD8+ phenotype. Blood from ankylosing spondylitis patients appeared to be characterized by a TCR beta motif composed of eight or nine highly homologous amino acid variants. Some motif variants were previously reported in synovial fluid and blood of reactive arthritis patients, suggesting common disease-initiation mechanisms.

The CDR3 spans 13 residues, from the cysteine through the phenylalanine. The sequence is cut down to CDR3 DNA, 39 bases in frame from base 1. Trimming removed 4 bases from V and 3 bases from J, leaving 11 bases between the germline ends. The germline V gene specifies SGHRS as CDR1 and YFSETQ as CDR2. Sequencing used blood, either unsorted or a sorted T cell fraction (not recorded which). The receptor chain draws on TRBV5-1 and TRBJ2-7; the D gene is unclear. The TCR originated in a male donor with ankylosing spondylitis or in good health (not recorded which). CDR3 region: CASSTTTGYEQYF. The DNA sequence is TGCGCCAGCAGCACAACCACGGGCTACGAGCAGTACTTC.